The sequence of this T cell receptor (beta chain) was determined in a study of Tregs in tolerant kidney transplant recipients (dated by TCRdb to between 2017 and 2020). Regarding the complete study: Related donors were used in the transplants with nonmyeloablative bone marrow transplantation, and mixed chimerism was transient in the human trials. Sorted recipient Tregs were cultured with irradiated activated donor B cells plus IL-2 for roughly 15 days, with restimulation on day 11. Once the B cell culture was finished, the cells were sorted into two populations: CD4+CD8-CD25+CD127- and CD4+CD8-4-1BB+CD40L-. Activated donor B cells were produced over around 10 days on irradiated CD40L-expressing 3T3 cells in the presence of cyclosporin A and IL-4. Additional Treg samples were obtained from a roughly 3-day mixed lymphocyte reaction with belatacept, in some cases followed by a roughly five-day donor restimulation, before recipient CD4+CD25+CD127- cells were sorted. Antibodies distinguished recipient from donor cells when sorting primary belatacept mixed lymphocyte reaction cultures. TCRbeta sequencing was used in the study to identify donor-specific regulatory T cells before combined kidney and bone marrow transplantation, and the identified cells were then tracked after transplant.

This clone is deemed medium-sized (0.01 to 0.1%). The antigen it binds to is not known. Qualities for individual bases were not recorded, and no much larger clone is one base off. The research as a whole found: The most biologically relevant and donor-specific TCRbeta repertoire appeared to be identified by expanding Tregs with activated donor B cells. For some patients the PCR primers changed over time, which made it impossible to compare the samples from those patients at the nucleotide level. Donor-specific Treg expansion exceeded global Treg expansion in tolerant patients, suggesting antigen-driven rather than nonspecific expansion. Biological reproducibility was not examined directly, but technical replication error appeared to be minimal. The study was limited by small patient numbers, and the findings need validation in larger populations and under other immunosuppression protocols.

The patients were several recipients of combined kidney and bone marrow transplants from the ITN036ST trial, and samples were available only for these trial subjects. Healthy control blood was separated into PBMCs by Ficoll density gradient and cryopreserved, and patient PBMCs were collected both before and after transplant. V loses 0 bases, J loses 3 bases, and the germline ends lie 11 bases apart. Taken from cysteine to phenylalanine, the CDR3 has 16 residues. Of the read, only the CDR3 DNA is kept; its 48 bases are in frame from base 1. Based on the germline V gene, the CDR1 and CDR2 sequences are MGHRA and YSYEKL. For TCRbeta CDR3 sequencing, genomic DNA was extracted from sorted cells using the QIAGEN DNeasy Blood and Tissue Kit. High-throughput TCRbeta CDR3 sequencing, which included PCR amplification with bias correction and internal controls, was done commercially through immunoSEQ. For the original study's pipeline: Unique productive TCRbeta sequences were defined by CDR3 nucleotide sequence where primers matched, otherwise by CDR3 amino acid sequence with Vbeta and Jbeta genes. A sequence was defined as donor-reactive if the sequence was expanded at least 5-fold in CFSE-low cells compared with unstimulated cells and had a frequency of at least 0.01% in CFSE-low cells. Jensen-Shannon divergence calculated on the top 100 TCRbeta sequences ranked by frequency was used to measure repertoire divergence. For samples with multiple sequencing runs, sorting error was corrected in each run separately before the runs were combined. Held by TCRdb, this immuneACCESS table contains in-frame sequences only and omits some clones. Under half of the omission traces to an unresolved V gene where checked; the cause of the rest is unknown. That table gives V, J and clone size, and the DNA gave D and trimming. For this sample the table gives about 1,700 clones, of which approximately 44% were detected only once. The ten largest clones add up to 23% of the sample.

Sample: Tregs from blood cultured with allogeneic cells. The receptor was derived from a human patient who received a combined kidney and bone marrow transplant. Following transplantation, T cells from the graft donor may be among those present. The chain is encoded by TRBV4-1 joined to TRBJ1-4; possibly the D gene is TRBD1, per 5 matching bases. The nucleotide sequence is TGCGCCAGCAGCCAAGATCGGGGGGAAGCTAATGAAAAACTGTTTTTT. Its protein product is CASSQDRGEANEKLFF.